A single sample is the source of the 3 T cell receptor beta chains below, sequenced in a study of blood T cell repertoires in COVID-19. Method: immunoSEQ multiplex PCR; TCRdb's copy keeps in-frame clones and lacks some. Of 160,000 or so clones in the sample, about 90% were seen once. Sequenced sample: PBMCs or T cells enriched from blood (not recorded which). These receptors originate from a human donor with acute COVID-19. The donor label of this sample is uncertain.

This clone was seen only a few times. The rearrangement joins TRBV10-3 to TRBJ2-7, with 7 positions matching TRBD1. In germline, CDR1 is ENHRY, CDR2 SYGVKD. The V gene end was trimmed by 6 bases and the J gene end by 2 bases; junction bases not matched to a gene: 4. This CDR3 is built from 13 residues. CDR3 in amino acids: CAIRGDSPYEQYF. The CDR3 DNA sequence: TGTGCCATCAGGGGGGACAGCCCCTACGAGCAGTACTTC.

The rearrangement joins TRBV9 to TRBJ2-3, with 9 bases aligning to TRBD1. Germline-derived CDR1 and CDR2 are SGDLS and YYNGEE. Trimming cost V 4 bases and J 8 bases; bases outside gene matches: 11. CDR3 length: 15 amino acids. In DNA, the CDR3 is TGTGCCAGCAGCCGAACCGGGACAGGGAGCGGTACGCAGTATTTT. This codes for CASSRTGTGSGTQYF.

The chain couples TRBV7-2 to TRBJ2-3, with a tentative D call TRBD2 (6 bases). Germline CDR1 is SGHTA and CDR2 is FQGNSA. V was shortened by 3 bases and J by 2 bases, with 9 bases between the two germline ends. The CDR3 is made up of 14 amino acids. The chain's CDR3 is CASSFSGFTDTQYF. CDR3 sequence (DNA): TGTGCCAGCAGCTTCAGCGGGTTCACAGATACGCAGTATTTT.